Listed below are T cell receptor beta chains from one sample, sequenced in a study of long-term antiretroviral therapy in people with HIV. Sequencing was performed with immunoSEQ multiplex PCR; in TCRdb, only in-frame clones are kept and a portion is missing. The table records over 25,000 clones, about 93% of them present only once. This sample comprised unsorted PBMCs, obtained 6.2 years after starting antiretroviral therapy. The receptor set was obtained from a man between 40 and 49 years old with HIV. Each CDR3 is given with its conserved first and last residue. The D gene is left open where the match is weak. The listing skips clone size in some rows; elsewhere it reads once, few, many or a size class.

J | V | size | D | CDR3 | DNA
TRBJ2-2 | TRBV7-9 | once | TRBD2 | CASSSGGNTGELFF | TGTGCCAGCAGCTCGGGGGGTAACACCGGGGAGCTGTTTTTT
TRBJ1-4 | TRBV4-3 | . | . | CASSQETGDGINEKLFF | TGCGCCAGCAGCCAAGAAACGGGGGACGGAATTAATGAAAAACTGTTTTTT
TRBJ2-5 | TRBV29-1 | . | TRBD2 | CSVSRTSGQETQYF | TGCAGCGTTTCCAGGACTAGCGGACAAGAGACCCAGTACTTC
TRBJ2-7 | TRBV27 | . | . | CASSLDLMAYEQYF | TGTGCCAGCAGTTTAGATCTGATGGCCTACGAGCAGTACTTC
TRBJ2-3 | TRBV20-1 | . | . | CSAPRGDTQYF | TGCAGTGCCCCCAGGGGAGATACGCAGTATTTT
TRBJ2-1 | TRBV11-2 | . | TRBD2 | CASSKGLAGSDEQFF | TGTGCCAGCAGCAAGGGACTAGCGGGGTCGGATGAGCAGTTCTTC
TRBJ2-5 | TRBV19 | . | . | CASKVHNQETQYF | TGTGCCAGTAAGGTACACAACCAAGAGACCCAGTACTTC
TRBJ1-4 | TRBV6-1 | . | TRBD1 | CASSEAQGAPEKLFF | TGTGCCAGCAGTGAAGCGCAGGGGGCGCCTGAAAAACTGTTTTTT
TRBJ2-1 | TRBV29-1 | . | TRBD1 | CSVETGQGIPDEQFF | TGCAGCGTTGAAACAGGACAGGGGATTCCAGATGAGCAGTTCTTC
TRBJ2-7 | TRBV10-3 | medium-sized | . | CAISHEAAGNEQYF | TGTGCCATCTCCCACGAGGCCGCAGGGAACGAGCAGTACTTC